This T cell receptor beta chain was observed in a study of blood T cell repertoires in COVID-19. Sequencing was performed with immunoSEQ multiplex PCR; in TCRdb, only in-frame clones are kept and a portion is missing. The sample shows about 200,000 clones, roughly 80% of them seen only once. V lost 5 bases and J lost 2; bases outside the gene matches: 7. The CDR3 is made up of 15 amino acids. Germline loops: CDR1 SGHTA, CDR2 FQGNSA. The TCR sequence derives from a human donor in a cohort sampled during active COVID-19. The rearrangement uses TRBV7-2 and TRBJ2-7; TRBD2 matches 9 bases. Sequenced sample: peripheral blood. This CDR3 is CASSPGLAITYEQYF. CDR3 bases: TGTGCCAGCAGCCCCGGACTAGCGATCACCTACGAGCAGTACTTC. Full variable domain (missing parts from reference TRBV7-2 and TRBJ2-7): GAGVSQSPSNKVTEKGKDVELRCDPISGHTALYWYRQSLGQGLEFLIYFQGNSAPDKSGLPSDRFSAERTGGSVSTLTIQRTQQEDSAVYLCASSPGLAITYEQYFGPGTRLTVT.